The 23 T cell receptor beta chains below come from one sample, sequenced in a study of T cells in Graves' hyperthyroidism and ophthalmopathy. Using RNA transcripts as the source, TCR beta CDR3 regions were amplified. Using the HTBI primer set, a first-round RT-PCR was run on the TCR CDR3. Each CDR3 protein gets one entry after TCRdb re-called the multiplex PCR reads with MiXCR. There are roughly 350,000 distinct CDR3 sequences in the sample; around 15% occur only once, and 34% lies in the top ten. The sample was blood. All receptors come from a woman aged 40-49 years with Graves' ophthalmopathy.

The V and J genes are TRBV6-1 and TRBJ2-5; D is possibly TRBD1 (6 bases). Per germline, CDR1 MNHNS and CDR2 SASEGT. The CDR3 spans 14 residues. Trimming removed 6 bases from V and 4 bases from J, with 15 bases in between. CDR3 protein: CASSRPTGRETQYF. In nucleotides, the CDR3 is TGTGCCAGCAGCAGACCAACAGGGAGAGAGACCCAGTACTTC.

This clonotype was recorded at least ten times. The V gene is TRBV29-1, the J gene TRBJ1-2, with unresolved D. Trimming shortened V by 1 base and J by 4 bases, and 19 bases separated the two germline ends. CDR1 is SQVTM and CDR2 is ANQGSEA in the germline V gene. This CDR3 region has 16 residues. The CDR3 spells CSVEGGGLRDLYGYTF. The CDR3 DNA reads TGCAGCGTTGAAGGGGGAGGGTTGCGCGATCTCTATGGCTACACCTTC.

This clonotype occurred many times. The chain recombines TRBV7-2 with TRBJ2-5; no definite D call. V lost 5 bases to trimming and J lost 4 bases, with 8 bases between them. The CDR3 spans 12 residues. Per the germline V gene, CDR1 is SGHTA and CDR2 is FQGNSA. The CDR3: CASSHPGETQYF. The CDR3 nucleotides are TGTGCCAGCAGCCACCCAGGAGAGACCCAGTACTTC.

This clonotype was recorded many times. The V gene is TRBV3-1, the J gene TRBJ1-1, with a weak D call TRBD1 (5 bases). The germline V gene encodes CDR1 LGHDT and CDR2 YNNKEL (reference sequence). The CDR3 totals 15 residues. With 4 bases removed from V and 2 bases from J, the gap between germline ends came to 14 bases. Here the CDR3 reads CASSLWGTQNTEAFF. In DNA, the CDR3 is TGTGCCAGCAGCCTCTGGGGCACTCAAAACACTGAAGCTTTCTTT. The entire variable domain, with the rest obtained from reference TRBV3-1 and TRBJ1-1, is as follows: DTAVSQTPKYLVTQMGNDKSIKCEQNLGHDTMYWYKQDSKKFLKIMFSYNNKELIINETVPNRFSPKSPDKAHLNLHINSLELGDSAVYFCASSLWGTQNTEAFFGQGTRLTVV.

This clonotype was seen many times. This chain joins TRBV28 and TRBJ1-6; 8 nucleotides line up with TRBD1. Germline-derived CDR1 and CDR2 are MDHEN and SYDVKM. The CDR3 is 14 residues long. V was pared by 4 bases and J by 8 bases, with 4 bases of the junction left unmatched. The CDR3 DNA sequence: TGTGCCAGCAGTTCCAGGGGGCGGGATTCACCCCTCCACTTT. It yields the protein CASSSRGRDSPLHF.

This clonotype was recorded a few times. The V gene is TRBV27, the J gene TRBJ1-5; no clear D. The CDR3 is 13 residues long. V dropped 11 bases and J dropped 7 bases, with 18 bases sitting between them. CDR1 is MNHEY and CDR2 is SMNVEV in the germline V gene (reference sequence). CDR3 sequence: CAGKRRIDQPQHF. The CDR3 region has the DNA TGTGCCGGCAAGCGCCGAATAGACCAGCCCCAGCATTTT.

The rearrangement uses TRBV20-1 and TRBJ1-1; D may be TRBD1 (6 bases). CDR3 length: 15 amino acids. Germline assignment: CDR1 DFQATT and CDR2 SNEGSKA (reference sequence). V was cut by 4 bases and J by 5 bases, with 20 bases left in between. The CDR3 protein is CSATRGGGRDTEAFF. The CDR3 coding sequence is TGCAGTGCTACTAGAGGAGGGGGGCGGGATACTGAAGCTTTCTTT.

The chain carries TRBV7-3 and TRBJ2-1; 7 nucleotides line up with TRBD2. The junction had 9 bases not matched to a gene; V was cut back by 5 bases and J by 8 bases. The CDR3 sequence is 14 residues long. Per the germline V gene, CDR1 is SGHTA and CDR2 is FQGTGA. CDR3 bases: TGTGCCAGCAGCCCCCCCGGGAGGTGGGATGAGCAGTTCTTC. Translation: CASSPPGRWDEQFF.

V usage is TRBV20-1 and J usage is TRBJ2-7, with 10 bases that match TRBD1. Germline V CDR1 and CDR2: DFQATT, SNEGSKA (reference sequence). There are 14 residues in the CDR3. J lost 4 bases, V lost 6 bases, and 9 bases had no gene match. The CDR3 DNA follows: TGCAGTGCGCAAGACAGGGGGCGGTCGTACGAGCAGTACTTC. Encoded protein: CSAQDRGRSYEQYF.

V usage is TRBV20-1 and J usage is TRBJ2-7, with TRBD1 matching 9 bases. Germline V CDR1 and CDR2: DFQATT, SNEGSKA (reference sequence). There are 14 residues in the CDR3. V dropped 3 bases and J dropped 2; count of bases not matched to a gene: 5. The CDR3 DNA sequence: TGCAGTGCTAGGTCGGGACAGGGAACCTACGAGCAGTACTTC. Protein sequence: CSARSGQGTYEQYF.

This clonotype was counted ten times or more. V and J are TRBV7-2 and TRBJ2-1; tentative D call: TRBD1 (5 bases). Trimming took off 1 base at V and 6 bases at J, with 16 bases between the two ends. The CDR3 runs to 16 residues. The germline V gene has CDR1 SGHTA and CDR2 FQGNSA. CDR3 in amino acids: CASSLVSNQGFNEQFF. The CDR3 nucleotides are TGTGCCAGCAGCTTAGTGTCCAATCAGGGTTTCAATGAGCAGTTCTTC.

In this sample, this clonotype turned up many times. The genes are TRBV6-6 and TRBJ2-3; 10 bases are shared with TRBD2. CDR1 MNHNY and CDR2 SVGAGI come from the germline V gene (reference sequence). After removal of 0 bases from V and 4 bases from J, the junction contained 4 bases not matched to a gene. The CDR3 loop spans 16 amino acids. CDR3 DNA: TGTGCCAGCAGTTACTCGACTAGCGGGCGGGCAGATACGCAGTATTTT. This gives the protein CASSYSTSGRADTQYF.

This clonotype was counted only a few times. The V gene is TRBV20-1, the J gene TRBJ2-6, with TRBD1 identical over 7 bases. The ends lost 5 bases at V and 0 bases at J; junction bases unmatched: 4. The CDR3 runs to 15 residues. Germline CDR1 and CDR2: DFQATT and SNEGSKA (reference sequence). In DNA, the CDR3 is TGCAGTGCTCGGGACAGACTCTCTGGGGCCAACGTCCTGACTTTC. Its protein product is CSARDRLSGANVLTF.

V and J are TRBV24-1 and TRBJ2-5; D unclear. The CDR3 spans 14 residues. The germline V and J ends were trimmed by 4 bases and 2 bases, with 10 bases remaining between them. Germline values: CDR1 KGHDR, CDR2 SFDVKD. DNA of the CDR3: TGTGCCACCAGTGACAGGAACCTGCAAGAGACCCAGTACTTC. Translated: CATSDRNLQETQYF.

This clonotype appeared many times. The chain is built from TRBV27 and TRBJ2-6, with D perhaps TRBD1 (6 bases). Germline lookup yields CDR1 MNHEY and CDR2 SMNVEV (reference sequence). Trimming pared 6 bases from V and 0 bases from J, leaving 18 bases between. The CDR3 consists of 18 residues. The CDR3 reads CASSSKGQRLSGANVLTF. In nucleotides, the CDR3 is TGTGCCAGCAGCAGCAAAGGACAGCGACTCTCTGGGGCCAACGTCCTGACTTTC.

This clonotype showed up just a few times. The genes are TRBV20-1 and TRBJ2-1, with unresolved D. The CDR3 is 15 residues long. Germline V gene sequence: CDR1 DFQATT, CDR2 SNEGSKA (reference sequence). Trimming shortened V by 6 bases and J by 1 base, and 16 bases separated the two germline ends. For the CDR3, the DNA is TGCAGTGCCGCGGCCCCTATTTCTTCCTACAATGAGCAGTTCTTC. It specifies CSAAAPISSYNEQFF.

This sequence joins TRBV3-1 and TRBJ2-2; TRBD2 might be the D (5 bases). Between the trimmed V and J ends, which lost 3 bases and 7 bases, there was a span of 15 bases. Germline V gene sequence: CDR1 LGHDT, CDR2 YNNKEL (reference sequence). The CDR3 is made up of 15 amino acids. The CDR3 DNA sequence: TGTGCCAGCAGCCAGGGATTATCGGGATTCGGGGAGCTGTTTTTT. This gives the protein CASSQGLSGFGELFF. The whole variable domain, filled in from reference TRBV3-1 and TRBJ2-2, reads DTAVSQTPKYLVTQMGNDKSIKCEQNLGHDTMYWYKQDSKKFLKIMFSYNNKELIINETVPNRFSPKSPDKAHLNLHINSLELGDSAVYFCASSQGLSGFGELFFGEGSRLTVL.

This clonotype was detected many times. The V call is TRBV11-2, the J call TRBJ1-1; D possibly corresponds to TRBD1 (5 bases). The germline V gene encodes CDR1 SGHAT and CDR2 FQNNGV. This CDR3 contains 17 residues. Between the trimmed V and J ends, which lost 3 bases and 4 bases, there was a span of 21 bases. CDR3 nucleotide sequence: TGTGCCAGCAGCTTTACCCCTCGGCCGGGGCGCGGCACTGAAGCTTTCTTT. Protein: CASSFTPRPGRGTEAFF.

This clonotype was found a few times. The chain employs TRBV24-1 and TRBJ2-1, with 8 bases matching TRBD2. J was trimmed by 3 bases and V by 0 bases; bases with no gene match: 3. The CDR3 totals 16 residues. CDR1 is KGHDR and CDR2 is SFDVKD in the germline V gene. CDR3 nucleotides: TGTGCCACCAGTGATTTGAATGCGGGAGGCTACAATGAGCAGTTCTTC. Its translation is CATSDLNAGGYNEQFF.

V and J are TRBV10-3 and TRBJ2-2; no firm D call. The V end was cut by 6 bases, the J end by 2 bases, with 7 bases between. The CDR3 totals 13 residues. CDR1 is ENHRY, CDR2 SYGVKD, per germline. The CDR3 here is CAISESNTGELFF. CDR3 in DNA: TGTGCCATCAGCGAGAGTAACACCGGGGAGCTGTTTTTT.

The gene calls are TRBV29-1 and TRBJ2-2; D not resolved. The germline V gene has CDR1 SQVTM and CDR2 ANQGSEA. CDR3 size: 13 residues. V gave up 0 bases and J gave up 9 bases, with 11 bases separating them. The CDR3 loop is CSVEERGRRELFF. CDR3 in DNA: TGCAGCGTTGAAGAGCGCGGAAGGAGGGAGCTGTTTTTT.

This clonotype appeared many times. The chain employs TRBV12-3 or TRBV12-4 and TRBJ2-1, with D tentatively TRBD2 (5 bases). The CDR3 sequence is 12 residues long. Trimming cost V 6 bases and J 8 bases, with 11 bases left between them. The CDR3 loop reads CASSPLVDEQFF. The CDR3, as DNA: TGTGCCAGCAGCCCACTAGTGGATGAGCAGTTCTTC.

This clonotype was recorded many times. The chain couples TRBV2 to TRBJ1-1, with D unclear. Germline CDR1 reads SNHLY; CDR2 reads FYNNEI. The CDR3 is 18 residues long. V was pared by 6 bases and J by 0 bases, with 23 bases between. This CDR3 reads CASSLTTTFQNLNTEAFF. The CDR3 DNA sequence: TGTGCCAGCAGCCTCACTACTACATTTCAGAATCTGAACACTGAAGCTTTCTTT.